This T cell receptor (beta chain) was captured in a study of tumor and adjacent non-tumor tissue in lung cancer (dated by TCRdb to 2016 to 2019). About the study as a whole: Patients with adenocarcinoma (around 13), squamous cell carcinoma (2) and small cell lung cancer (1) were included in the cohort. TCRbeta CDR3 sequencing was performed on a few dozen paired specimens, with one tumor sample and one normal lung sample collected per patient. Bulk TCRbeta repertoires were compared between lung tumor tissue and matched distant non-tumor lung tissue obtained from around 14 lung cancer patients. Ages among the approximately 15 patients ranged from roughly 31 to 85 years, there were approximately 10 men and 5 women, and disease was at TNM stage I to III. In total, sequencing yielded under 150 million productive TCRbeta reads, which works out to an average of around 4.2 million reads per sample. Summary of the overall study and its limitations: Because peripheral blood was not sequenced, blood TCRbeta repertoires in the lung cancer patients of the study were not examined. Only roughly 14 patients were in the cohort, and the authors stated that larger samples and more detailed clinical data are needed. The top 100 clones made up a significantly larger cumulative share of the repertoire in normal lung than in tumor tissue. Significantly higher TCR diversity was found in younger patients, and higher tumor TCR diversity was associated with shorter overall and disease-free survival. The sequencing platform is not named in the methods, and unique molecular identifiers are not mentioned. Significantly higher TCR diversity (inverse Simpson) was observed in tumor tissue than in normal lung tissue (around 460 vs 160, P = 0.0075, Mann-Whitney U test).

The receptor library was made with multiplex PCR. Sequenced using an Illumina HiSeq 2500. Following protocols modified from ARM-PCR, the researchers constructed TCRbeta libraries through three rounds of nested PCR with primers (Table S4). Before sequencing, PCR products in the 200-500 bp range were cut out of the gel and cleaned up using the QIAquick gel extraction kit. Per the original workflow: Trimmomatic was used to clean the reads, FLASH merged the cleaned reads into complete CDR3 sequences, and MiTCR assigned the sequences to V(D)J germline segments. VDJtools was used to compute clonal diversity as the inverse Simpson's index. In-frame sequences lacking a premature stop codon were counted as productive reads. TCRdb reanalyzed the raw reads on its own, using fastp at Q25 for trimming and MiXCR for clone calling, and kept in-frame beta chains. All rows with the same CDR3 protein become a single entry with the most common DNA and genes. V and J calls and clone size were set by TCRdb, not the authors. The sample contains 100,000 or so distinct CDR3 sequences, roughly 60% of them found a single time. The ten largest clones represent roughly 19% of the sample.

This clonotype has only one observation. Its antigen is currently not known. An end of the junction differs from the germline gene, which may be a read error. Including the terminal cysteine and phenylalanine, the CDR3 comprises 18 residues. The entry retains the CDR3 DNA only, 54 bases that are in frame from base 1. CDR1 SGHRS and CDR2 YFSETQ were looked up in the germline V gene. Bulk unsorted tissue served as the source for RNA extraction, and RNA quality was assessed using a NanoDrop ND-1000 and an Agilent 2100. For the normal lung samples, distant non-tumor tissue was collected more than 3 cm away from the tumor edge. The donors were newly diagnosed lung cancer patients admitted for thoracic surgery in China from August to November 2014 who had not received prior chemotherapy. Patients with previous radiotherapy or chemotherapy, or with another concurrent cancer, were excluded from the study. Surgical tissue pieces of about 1-2.2 cm3 were preserved in RNAlater solution and were kept at -80 degrees C until use.

Material for sequencing was distant non-tumor lung tissue. The sequence derives from a man aged 25 to 40 with non-small cell lung cancer. The chain is made from TRBV5-1 and TRBJ2-2; 7 middle bases align to TRBD2. The CDR3 loop reads CASSLKANGGIYTGELFF. The DNA sequence is TGCGCCAGCAGCTTGAAGGCTAACGGGGGGATCTACACCGGGGAACTGTTTTTT.